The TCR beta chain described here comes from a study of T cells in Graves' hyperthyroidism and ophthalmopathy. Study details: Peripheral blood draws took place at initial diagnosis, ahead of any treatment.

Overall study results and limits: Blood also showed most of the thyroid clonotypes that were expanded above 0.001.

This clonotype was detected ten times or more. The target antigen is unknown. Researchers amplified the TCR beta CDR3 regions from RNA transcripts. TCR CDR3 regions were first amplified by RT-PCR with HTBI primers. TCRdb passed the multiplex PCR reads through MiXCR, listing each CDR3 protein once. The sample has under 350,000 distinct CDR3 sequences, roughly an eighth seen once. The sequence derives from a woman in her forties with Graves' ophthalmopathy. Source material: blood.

CDR3 loop: CATSREGFVGEQYF. DNA for the CDR3: TGTGCCACCAGCAGAGAAGGTTTTGTGGGCGAGCAGTACTTC. The genes are TRBV15 and TRBJ2-7; D is uncertain. Germline lookup yields CDR1 LNHNV and CDR2 YYDKDF (reference sequence). The germline V and J ends were trimmed by 0 bases and 6 bases, with 12 bases remaining between them. This CDR3 is built from 14 residues. Filled out from reference TRBV15 and TRBJ2-7, the complete variable domain reads DAMVIQNPRYQVTQFGKPVTLSCSQTLNHNVMYWYQQKSSQAPKLLFHYYDKDFNNEADTPDNFQSRRPNTSFCFLDIRSPGLGDTAMYLCATSREGFVGEQYFGPGTRLTVT.